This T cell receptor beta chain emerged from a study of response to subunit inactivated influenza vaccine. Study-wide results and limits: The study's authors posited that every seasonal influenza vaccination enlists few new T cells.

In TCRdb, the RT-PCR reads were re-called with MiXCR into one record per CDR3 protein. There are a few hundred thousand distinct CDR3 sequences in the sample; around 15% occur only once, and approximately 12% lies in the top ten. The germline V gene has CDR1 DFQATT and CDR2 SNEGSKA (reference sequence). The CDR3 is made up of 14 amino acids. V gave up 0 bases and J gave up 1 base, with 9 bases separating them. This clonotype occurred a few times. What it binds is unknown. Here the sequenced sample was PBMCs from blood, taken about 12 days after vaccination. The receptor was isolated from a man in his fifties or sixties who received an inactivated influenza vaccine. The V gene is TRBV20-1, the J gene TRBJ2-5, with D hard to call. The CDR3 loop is CSARDRLGQETQYF. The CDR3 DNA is TGCAGTGCTAGAGATCGTTTAGGCCAAGAGACCCAGTACTTC.